The 17 T cell receptor beta chains below all came from one sample that was sequenced in a study of shared clonotypes between healthy human individuals. The table came from immunoSEQ multiplex PCR; TCRdb's copy has only in-frame clones and leaves some out. The sample yields approximately 2,000,000 clones, over 85% seen once. Naive CD8 cells were CD45RO-negative, positively selected for CCR7, excluding terminally differentiated effector memory CD45RA+ cells. The sample consisted of naive CD8+ T cells from PBMCs. The receptors stem from a man younger than 30 in good health. Some clones in this sample may be carry-over from other donors' samples.

This clone was seen a single time. The chain carries TRBV27 and TRBJ1-1, with D perhaps matching TRBD1 (5 bases). Trimming shortened V by 0 bases and J by 1 base, and 9 bases separated the two germline ends. Germline-derived CDR1 and CDR2 are MNHEY and SMNVEV (reference sequence). The CDR3 sequence is 15 residues long. CDR3 nucleotides: TGTGCCAGCAGTTTATCGGCAGGGAGGAACACTGAAGCTTTCTTT. Its translation is CASSLSAGRNTEAFF.

The chain joins TRBV5-4 to TRBJ2-3, with D perhaps matching TRBD1 or TRBD2 (5 bases each). Trimming pared 4 bases from V and 0 bases from J, leaving 12 bases between. Looked up from germline, CDR1 is SGHNT and CDR2 is YYREEE (reference sequence). This CDR3 has 15 amino acids. The CDR3 sequence: CASSPGTASTDTQYF. In nucleotides, the CDR3 is TGTGCCAGCAGCCCCGGGACCGCGAGCACAGATACGCAGTATTTT.

The chain is built from TRBV15 and TRBJ1-1; unclear D gene. This CDR3 comprises 12 residues. Deletions cut 8 bases from V and 3 bases from J, with 10 bases between. Germline V gene lookup returns CDR1 LNHNV and CDR2 YYDKDF (reference sequence). The CDR3 sequence is CATSAWDTEAFF. As DNA, the CDR3 is TGTGCCACCTCGGCCTGGGACACTGAAGCTTTCTTT.

The rearrangement uses TRBV19 and TRBJ2-2; 7 bases agree with TRBD2. Germline V gives CDR1 LNHDA, CDR2 SQIVND (reference sequence). V shed 3 bases, J shed 1 base, and the junction held 5 bases outside the gene matches. CDR3 length equals 16 residues. CDR3 region: CASSILPSGNTGELFF. CDR3 sequence (DNA): TGTGCCAGTAGTATTTTGCCTAGCGGGAACACCGGGGAGCTGTTTTTT.

The chain is built from TRBV7-2 and TRBJ2-4, with 7 bases lining up with TRBD2. Germline V gene lookup returns CDR1 SGHTA and CDR2 FQGNSA. CDR3 size: 16 residues. V trimming: 5 bases; J trimming: 8 bases; junction bases outside the gene matches: 15. CDR3 nucleotide sequence: TGTGCCAGCAGCGCCAGGACTAGTGGCCGAGGAGACATTCAGTACTTC. It is translated as CASSARTSGRGDIQYF.

The chain uses TRBV28 and TRBJ1-3; tentatively, D is TRBD1 (5 bases). The CDR3 consists of 16 residues. Germline V gene sequence: CDR1 MDHEN, CDR2 SYDVKM. V was clipped by 0 bases and J by 3 bases, with 12 bases between them. The CDR3 bases are TGTGCCAGCAGTTTATGGAGGGGTATCAGTGGAAACACCATATATTTT. This gives the protein CASSLWRGISGNTIYF. The entire variable domain, with the rest obtained from reference TRBV28 and TRBJ1-3, is as follows: DVKVTQSSRYLVKRTGEKVFLECVQDMDHENMFWYRQDPGLGLRLIYFSYDVKMKEKGDIPEGYSVSREKKERFSLILESASTNQTSMYLCASSLWRGISGNTIYFGEGSWLTVV.

This clone was seen just once. The J gene is TRBJ1-1, the V gene TRBV7-8; 7 nucleotides line up with TRBD1. CDR3 length equals 14 residues. Trimming removed 3 bases from V and 2 bases from J; junction bases left unmatched: 3. CDR1 is SGHVS and CDR2 is FQNEAQ in the germline V gene. Here the CDR3 DNA reads TGTGCCAGCAGCTTCGGACAGGTTAACACTGAAGCTTTCTTT. It translates to CASSFGQVNTEAFF.

The V and J genes are TRBV27 and TRBJ1-5; 8 nucleotides align to TRBD1. This CDR3 region has 15 residues. Per germline, CDR1 MNHEY and CDR2 SMNVEV (reference sequence). V shed 1 base and J 4 bases; nucleotides not matched to a gene: 3. This CDR3 is CASSLFRGPNQPQHF. CDR3 coding DNA: TGTGCCAGCAGTTTATTCAGGGGGCCGAATCAGCCCCAGCATTTT.

The chain is built from TRBV28 and TRBJ1-1; D remains unclear. V was trimmed by 6 bases and J by 7 bases, leaving 9 bases between them. CDR3 size: 11 residues. Germline CDR1 and CDR2: MDHEN and SYDVKM. CDR3 amino acids: CASSERIEAFF. The CDR3 coding sequence is TGTGCCAGCAGCGAGAGAATTGAAGCTTTCTTT. Variable domain in full (rest from reference TRBV28 and TRBJ1-1): DVKVTQSSRYLVKRTGEKVFLECVQDMDHENMFWYRQDPGLGLRLIYFSYDVKMKEKGDIPEGYSVSREKKERFSLILESASTNQTSMYLCASSERIEAFFGQGTRLTVV.

This rearrangement joins TRBV5-1 to TRBJ2-5, with 10 bases that match TRBD2. The CDR3 consists of 17 residues. V lost 7 bases and J lost 0; bases outside the gene matches: 12. Germline CDR1 is SGHRS and CDR2 is YFSETQ. The CDR3 nucleotides are TGCGCCAGCGGTTCGAAACTAGCGGGGTTGTACCAAGAGACCCAGTACTTC. Amino acid sequence: CASGSKLAGLYQETQYF. The whole variable domain, remainder taken from reference TRBV5-1 and TRBJ2-5, is KAGVTQTPRYLIKTRGQQVTLSCSPISGHRSVSWYQQTPGQGLQFLFEYFSETQRNKGNFPGRFSGRQFSNSRSEMNVSTLELGDSALYLCASGSKLAGLYQETQYFGPGTRLLVL.

This clone has only one observation. This chain links TRBV4-1 with TRBJ1-1, with D perhaps matching TRBD1 (5 bases). V lost 3 bases to trimming and J lost 1 base, with 9 bases between them. CDR1 is MGHRA, CDR2 YSYEKL, per germline. This CDR3 region has 14 residues. The CDR3 loop reads CASSHTQGNTEAFF. As DNA, the CDR3 is TGCGCCAGCAGCCACACTCAGGGGAACACTGAAGCTTTCTTT.

The rearrangement uses TRBV7-9 and TRBJ1-1, with 11 bases that match TRBD1. V was pared by 2 bases and J by 4 bases, with 3 bases of the junction left unmatched. CDR3 length equals 15 residues. Per the germline V gene, CDR1 is SEHNR and CDR2 is FQNEAQ (reference sequence). Here the CDR3 reads CASSLWDRGSTEAFF. The CDR3 DNA follows: TGTGCCAGCAGCTTATGGGACAGGGGGAGCACTGAAGCTTTCTTT.

Turning to this clone: Other nucleotide sequences from this sample produce the same CDR3. V and J are TRBV9 and TRBJ2-7; possibly TRBD1 or TRBD2 for D (5 bases each). The CDR3 loop spans 14 amino acids. The V and J ends lost 2 bases and 3 bases respectively, with 12 bases between them. CDR1 is SGDLS, CDR2 YYNGEE, per germline. The CDR3 protein is CASSVGDGLYEQYF. Written as DNA, the CDR3 is TGTGCCAGCAGCGTGGGGGACGGACTCTACGAGCAGTACTTC.

This clone appeared once. The chain uses TRBV27 and TRBJ2-7; 8 bases align to TRBD1. Germline-derived CDR1 and CDR2 are MNHEY and SMNVEV (reference sequence). This CDR3 spans 15 amino acids. The junction had 8 bases not matched to a gene; V was cut back by 7 bases and J by 0 bases. Here the CDR3 DNA reads TGTGCCAGCACCCCCGGGACAGGCAGCTCCTACGAGCAGTACTTC. Its translation is CASTPGTGSSYEQYF.

This sequence joins TRBV2 and TRBJ2-1; weak D call: TRBD2 (5 bases). The CDR3 is 16 residues long. Germline CDR1 is SNHLY and CDR2 is FYNNEI. V lost 7 bases and J 4 bases, leaving 20 bases between the germline ends. CDR3 sequence reads: CASTDGRAEEYNEQFF. The CDR3 region has the DNA TGTGCCAGCACCGATGGTCGAGCGGAAGAATACAATGAGCAGTTCTTC.

This clone has only one observation. The chain recombines TRBV4-3 with TRBJ2-2, with 9 bases fitting TRBD1. V lost 3 bases and J lost 0; bases outside the gene matches: 2. CDR3 size: 16 residues. Per the germline V gene, CDR1 is LGHNA and CDR2 is YSLEER. The CDR3 DNA follows: TGCGCCAGCAGCCACCGGGACAGGGCGAACACCGGGGAGCTGTTTTTT. Protein: CASSHRDRANTGELFF.

The V and J genes are TRBV7-6 and TRBJ2-5, with 14 bases aligning to TRBD2. CDR3 size: 16 residues. Germline V gene data show CDR1 as SGHVS and CDR2 as FNYEAQ. Trimming removed 5 bases from V and 5 bases from J; junction bases left unmatched: 7. The CDR3 region is CASSLGTSGRIETQYF. Written as DNA, the CDR3 is TGTGCCAGCAGCCTTGGGACTAGCGGGAGAATCGAGACCCAGTACTTC.